The clone carrying this TCR beta chain was seen ten or more times. Its antigen remains unknown. These data originate in a study of T cells in Graves' hyperthyroidism and ophthalmopathy. The CDR3 length is 15 residues. The V and J ends lost 3 bases and 6 bases respectively, with 15 bases between them. Patients aged 18 to 65 with hyperthyroidism were newly diagnosed, with duration under 2 months. Study-wide results and limits: The model predicted ophthalmopathy a median approximately 6.3 months before onset. A model using 13 V-J features told ophthalmopathy apart from stable hyperthyroidism.

Using RNA transcripts as the source, TCR beta CDR3 regions were amplified. The study used the HTBI primer set for a first-round RT-PCR of the TCR CDR3. TCRdb analysed the multiplex PCR reads with MiXCR anew, one entry per CDR3 protein. In the table there are some 620,000 distinct CDR3 sequences, 15% to 20% of which are singletons. The sequence was obtained from a woman aged 25 to 39 with Graves' hyperthyroidism. Sequences were obtained from blood. The chain couples TRBV12-3 or TRBV12-4 to TRBJ1-5, with a weak D call TRBD1 (5 bases). CDR3 sequence (DNA): TGTGCCAGCAGTTTCCAGGGTGGCACAAGTCAGCCCCAGCATTTT. This encodes CASSFQGGTSQPQHF.